These 18 T cell receptor beta chains were all obtained from the same sample, sequenced in a study of cytomegalovirus exposure and HLA in healthy donors. Primers for the PCR totalled 60 Vbeta and 13 Jbeta. The protocol was immunoSEQ multiplex PCR, while the TCRdb copy is restricted to in-frame clones and leaves out a portion. Of about 300,000 clones in the sample, 86% were seen once. The material sequenced was PBMCs. The source of these receptors is a man in his forties in good health and CMV-seropositive.

The rearrangement joins TRBV7-2 to TRBJ1-5; tentative D call: TRBD1 (5 bases). Germline CDR1 SGHTA, CDR2 FQGNSA. V shed 5 bases and J shed 7 bases, with 15 bases lying between them. The CDR3 spans 14 residues. CDR3 nucleotide sequence: TGTGCCAGCAGCGGAGAGGCAGGGCGCCAGCCCCAGCATTTT. Its translation is CASSGEAGRQPQHF.

The chain links TRBV14 to TRBJ2-3; the match to TRBD2 covers 14 bases. There are 17 residues in the CDR3. Germline CDR1 and CDR2: SGHDN and FVKESK. V shed 5 bases, J shed 4 bases, and the junction held 8 bases outside the gene matches. The CDR3 spells CASSSGTSGRGSDTQYF. In DNA, the CDR3 is TGTGCCAGCAGCTCTGGGACTAGCGGGAGAGGTTCAGATACGCAGTATTTT. The full variable domain, rest sourced from reference TRBV14 and TRBJ2-3, is EAGVTQFPSHSVIEKGQTVTLRCDPISGHDNLYWYRRVMGKEIKFLLHFVKESKQDESGMPNNRFLAERTGGTYSTLKVQPAELEDSGVYFCASSSGTSGRGSDTQYFGPGTRLTVL.

The rearrangement uses TRBV6-1 and TRBJ1-2, with TRBD1 matching 8 bases. The germline V gene encodes CDR1 MNHNS and CDR2 SASEGT. The V and J ends lost 7 bases and 4 bases, in that order; junction bases with no gene match: 5. The CDR3 consists of 13 residues. The CDR3, as DNA: TGTGCCAGCAATCAGGGGGCTGGCTATGGCTACACCTTC. Its protein is CASNQGAGYGYTF.

Only one count was recorded for this clone. V and J are TRBV30 and TRBJ1-2; 9 bases are a match to TRBD1. Per the germline V gene, CDR1 is GTSNPN and CDR2 is SVGIG (reference sequence). V was clipped by 1 base and J by 4 bases; unmatched bases: 1. The CDR3 length is 13 residues. The CDR3 DNA follows: TGTGCCTGGAGTGAGGGACAGGGCTATGGCTACACCTTC. This translates into CAWSEGQGYGYTF.

The chain is built from TRBV7-3 and TRBJ2-3; 11 bases are shared with TRBD2. The CDR3 sequence is 17 residues long. Trimming cost V 0 bases and J 3 bases; bases outside gene matches: 5. Germline CDR1 SGHTA, CDR2 FQGTGA. CDR3 bases: TGTGCCAGCAGCTTAACGGCCGTAGCGGGAGGGACAGATACGCAGTATTTT. Protein: CASSLTAVAGGTDTQYF.

This clone was seen a few times. This chain connects TRBV30 to TRBJ1-5; 11 positions match TRBD1. The CDR3 contains 14 residues. The V gene's germline CDR1 is GTSNPN and CDR2 SVGIG (reference sequence). V was pared by 1 base and J by 6 bases, with 2 bases of the junction left unmatched. The CDR3 protein is CAWSDGQGAQPQHF. DNA for the CDR3: TGTGCCTGGAGTGATGGACAGGGGGCTCAGCCCCAGCATTTT.

This clone showed up just a few times. The J gene is TRBJ1-1, the V gene TRBV28; D possibly corresponds to TRBD1 (5 bases). This CDR3 has 15 residues. Germline CDR1 reads MDHEN; CDR2 reads SYDVKM. V was clipped by 3 bases and J by 7 bases, with 18 bases between them. CDR3 protein: CASSFLDRGSGEAFF. In nucleotides, the CDR3 is TGTGCCAGCAGTTTTCTTGACAGAGGTTCTGGTGAAGCTTTCTTT. The variable domain in full, completed from reference TRBV28 and TRBJ1-1, reads DVKVTQSSRYLVKRTGEKVFLECVQDMDHENMFWYRQDPGLGLRLIYFSYDVKMKEKGDIPEGYSVSREKKERFSLILESASTNQTSMYLCASSFLDRGSGEAFFGQGTRLTVV.

The rearrangement uses TRBV10-1 and TRBJ1-2, with TRBD1 matching 11 bases. The CDR3 has 15 residues. Germline CDR1 and CDR2: WNHNN and SYGVQD (reference sequence). Losses at the gene ends were 3 bases for V and 6 bases for J; bases not matched to a gene: 6. CDR3 region: CASSDGTGGMNGYTF. DNA of the CDR3: TGCGCCAGCAGTGACGGGACAGGGGGGATGAATGGCTACACCTTC.

V and J are TRBV7-9 and TRBJ2-1, with TRBD2 matching 10 bases. The ends lost 5 bases at V and 8 bases at J; junction bases unmatched: 12. The CDR3 has 16 amino acids. Germline lookup yields CDR1 SEHNR and CDR2 FQNEAQ (reference sequence). The CDR3: CASSPMLAGVIYEQFF. Written as DNA, the CDR3 is TGTGCCAGCAGCCCCATGCTAGCGGGAGTAATCTATGAGCAGTTCTTC. The full variable domain, rest sourced from reference TRBV7-9 and TRBJ2-1, is DTGVSQNPRHKITKRGQNVTFRCDPISEHNRLYWYRQTLGQGPEFLTYFQNEAQLEKSRLLSDRFSAERPKGSFSTLEIQRTEQGDSAMYLCASSPMLAGVIYEQFFGPGTRLTVL.

CDR3 region: CASSETGLGYEQFF. CDR3 bases: TGTGCCAGCAGCGAGACAGGTTTGGGCTATGAGCAGTTCTTC. The J gene is TRBJ2-1, the V gene TRBV7-2; D might be TRBD1 (6 bases). Germline values: CDR1 SGHTA, CDR2 FQGNSA. V was shortened by 5 bases and J by 8 bases, with 16 bases between the two germline ends. The CDR3 loop spans 14 amino acids.

The chain carries TRBV6-5 and TRBJ2-4; 8 bases align to TRBD1. CDR3 length: 15 residues. V was pared by 6 bases and J by 1 base, with 5 bases of the junction left unmatched. Germline assignment: CDR1 MNHEY and CDR2 SVGAGI. This CDR3 reads CASSSQGAAKNIQYF. The CDR3 nucleotides are TGTGCCAGCAGCTCTCAGGGGGCCGCCAAAAACATTCAGTACTTC.

The rearrangement joins TRBV29-1 to TRBJ1-2; TRBD1 might be the D (5 bases). Germline CDR1 reads SQVTM; CDR2 reads ANQGSEA. The CDR3 is 15 amino acids. The V end lost 0 bases, the J end lost 1 base, and 12 bases lay between the germline ends. CDR3 sequence reads: CSVEDPGRGNYGYTF. The CDR3 DNA reads as TGCAGCGTTGAAGATCCCGGGAGGGGTAACTATGGCTACACCTTC.

The chain has TRBV2 and TRBJ2-1, with a possible D match to TRBD2 (7 bases). Germline values: CDR1 SNHLY, CDR2 FYNNEI. Trimming shortened V by 8 bases and J by 1 base, and 12 bases separated the two germline ends. There are 14 residues in the CDR3. The CDR3, as DNA: TGTGCCAGCGGGGGCGGGAGATCCTACAATGAGCAGTTCTTC. Protein product: CASGGGRSYNEQFF.

The gene calls are TRBV5-5 and TRBJ2-1, with D maybe TRBD2 (6 bases). CDR1 and CDR2 from the germline V gene are SGHKS and YYEKEE (reference sequence). V was pared by 4 bases and J by 3 bases, with 17 bases between. The CDR3 covers 16 residues. The CDR3 spells CASSPQAGLSYNEQFF. The CDR3, as DNA: TGTGCCAGCAGCCCCCAGGCGGGACTGAGCTACAATGAGCAGTTCTTC.

On this clone: This specimen includes other DNA sequences encoding the same CDR3. The chain has TRBV27 and TRBJ2-7; D is possibly TRBD1 (6 bases). The CDR3 runs to 13 residues. Trimming stripped 6 bases from V and 1 base from J, with 10 bases between. The germline gives CDR1 MNHEY, CDR2 SMNVEV (reference sequence). The CDR3 DNA reads TGTGCCAGCAGCTTTACAGGGTCCTACGAGCAGTACTTC. Protein product: CASSFTGSYEQYF.

The chain employs TRBV6-5 and TRBJ1-5; D might be TRBD1 (5 bases). The ends were cut back, 4 bases at V and 0 bases at J, with 13 bases in the middle. The germline V gene encodes CDR1 MNHEY and CDR2 SVGAGI. The length of the CDR3 is 16 residues. The CDR3 DNA follows: TGTGCCAGCAGTTCCAGGGCCTTCGATAGCAATCAGCCCCAGCATTTT. Amino acids: CASSSRAFDSNQPQHF.

The gene calls are TRBV7-9 and TRBJ1-1, with 7 bases lining up with TRBD1. CDR3 length: 16 amino acids. Unmatched junction bases numbered 10, after V lost 5 bases and J lost 1 base. Germline V gives CDR1 SEHNR, CDR2 FQNEAQ (reference sequence). Here the CDR3 DNA reads TGTGCCAGCAGCCCAAGGTCAGGGGGAGGGAACACTGAAGCTTTCTTT. Amino acid sequence: CASSPRSGGGNTEAFF.

The chain joins TRBV29-1 to TRBJ2-5; 7 bases are shared with TRBD2. This CDR3 contains 14 residues. The V and J ends lost 8 bases and 2 bases, in that order; junction bases with no gene match: 11. Germline V gene lookup returns CDR1 SQVTM and CDR2 ANQGSEA. In DNA, the CDR3 is TGCAGCATCATTAGGCCGGGACTACAAGAGACCCAGTACTTC. Protein sequence: CSIIRPGLQETQYF.